The 14 T cell receptor beta chains below all came from one sample that was sequenced in a study of molecular identifiers for immune sequencing clone quantification. In TCRdb, the PCR reads were re-called with MiXCR into one record per CDR3 protein. There are roughly 630,000 distinct CDR3 sequences in the sample; over 25% occur only once, and about 0.8% lies in the top ten. Sequenced input: naive CD8+ T cells from blood, with Jurkat cell RNA spiked in. Subset noted: FACS-sorted CD8+CD4-CCR7+CD45RA+ naive T cells. These receptors were obtained from a human donor in good health. Some libraries in this study had Jurkat cell RNA spiked in.

Worth noting for this clonotype: At one end, the junction sequence differs from germline, possibly due to a read error. This chain links TRBV19 with TRBJ1-5; perhaps TRBD1 as D (6 bases). CDR1 is LNHDA and CDR2 is SQIVND in the germline V gene (reference sequence). The CDR3 contains 17 residues. CDR3: CASSITPGQYSNQPLHF. CDR3 nucleotide sequence: TGTGCCAGTAGTATAACCCCTGGACAGTATAGCAATCAGCCCCTGCATTTT.

The gene calls are TRBV10-3 and TRBJ2-7, with a possible D match to TRBD2 (6 bases). Germline CDR1 and CDR2: ENHRY and SYGVKD. This CDR3 spans 13 amino acids. V was cut by 8 bases and J by 3 bases, with 14 bases left in between. CDR3 residues: CAISAGSVYEQYF. In DNA form, the CDR3 reads TGTGCCATCTCAGCCGGGAGTGTCTACGAGCAGTACTTC.

Of note for this clonotype: A much larger clonotype is one base distant, so this may be a read error. The chain recombines TRBV7-6 with TRBJ2-7; TRBD1 matches 8 bases. Germline CDR1 is SGHVS and CDR2 is FNYEAQ. V was clipped by 5 bases and J by 9 bases; unmatched bases: 9. The CDR3 contains 13 residues. The CDR3 protein is CASSPTGVGAQYF. CDR3 in DNA: TGTGCCAGCAGCCCGACAGGGGTCGGCGCGCAGTACTTC.

This chain links TRBV5-1 with TRBJ2-5, with 7 positions matching TRBD1. Germline CDR1 reads SGHRS; CDR2 reads YFSETQ. The V segment lost 2 bases and the J segment 5 bases; nucleotides outside the gene matches: 9. The CDR3 length is 15 residues. As DNA, the CDR3 is TGCGCCAGCAGCTTTCACGACAGGGTCCCGGAGACCCAGTACTTC. As protein: CASSFHDRVPETQYF.

This clonotype was counted a few times. The chain is built from TRBV5-6 and TRBJ2-3; a weak D match, TRBD1 (6 bases). This CDR3 is 17 amino acids long. Per germline, CDR1 SGHDT and CDR2 YYEEEE. Trimming stripped 2 bases from V and 3 bases from J, with 19 bases between. CDR3 residues: CASSLNLGGRRTDTQYF. The CDR3 coding sequence is TGTGCCAGCAGCTTAAACTTAGGGGGAAGGAGGACAGATACGCAGTATTTT.

As concerns this clonotype: Its ends do not fully match the called genes, so a read error is possible. V and J are TRBV9 and TRBJ1-3; 7 bases are shared with TRBD1. The length of the CDR3 is 12 residues. The germline CDR1 and CDR2 sequences are SGDLS and YYNGEE. This CDR3 reads CASSGQGTTIYF. CDR3 bases: TGTGCCAGCAGCGGACAGGGAACCACCATATATTTT.

Points on this clonotype: With a much larger clone just one base away, this may be a read error. The chain has TRBV28 and TRBJ2-3, with 8 bases matching TRBD2. The germline CDR1 and CDR2 sequences are MDHEN and SYDVKM. The J segment lost 4 bases and the V segment lost 5 bases, leaving 17 bases of the junction unmatched. The CDR3 spans 18 residues. CDR3 bases: TGTGCCAGCAGTGAAAGGGGACTAGTGGGATCGGGCTCAGATACGCAGTATTTT. Its translation is CASSERGLVGSGSDTQYF.

This sequence joins TRBV24-1 and TRBJ2-7, with no clear D. From germline, CDR1 is KGHDR and CDR2 SFDVKD. V lost 3 bases and J lost 2, with 10 bases in between. This CDR3 is 14 amino acids long. The chain's CDR3 is CATSDRGPTYEQYF. In nucleotides, the CDR3 is TGTGCCACCAGTGATCGTGGTCCTACCTACGAGCAGTACTTC.

This clonotype was counted at least ten times. This chain uses TRBV30 with TRBJ2-5, with TRBD2 matching over 9 bases. Germline assignment: CDR1 GTSNPN and CDR2 SVGIG (reference sequence). CDR3 size: 15 residues. The ends lost 3 bases at V and 1 base at J; junction bases unmatched: 6. The CDR3 protein is CAWSRLAEIQETQYF. The CDR3 DNA is TGTGCCTGGAGCCGACTAGCGGAAATCCAAGAGACCCAGTACTTC.

This sequence joins TRBV7-2 and TRBJ1-2; 8 bases match TRBD1. CDR1 and CDR2 from the germline V gene are SGHTA and FQGNSA. V gave up 5 bases and J gave up 10 bases; unmatched junction bases: 12. CDR3 size: 14 residues. CDR3 sequence reads: CASSRAGQGSYYTF. The DNA for the CDR3 is TGTGCCAGCAGCCGAGCCGGACAGGGAAGCTACTACACCTTC.

The table lists this clonotype with a few counts. The rearrangement links TRBV20-1 to TRBJ2-7; TRBD2 matches at 10 bases. The germline V gene has CDR1 DFQATT and CDR2 SNEGSKA (reference sequence). This CDR3 is 15 amino acids long. V lost 5 bases and J lost 3; bases outside the gene matches: 10. Written as DNA, the CDR3 is TGCAGTGCTCCAGCGGGGGGGCGACCGCACTACGAGCAGTACTTC. It specifies CSAPAGGRPHYEQYF.

On this clonotype: The junction departs from the called germline gene at one end, perhaps through a read error. The J gene is TRBJ2-7, the V gene TRBV29-1; D not resolved. The CDR3 totals 14 residues. The germline CDR1 and CDR2 sequences are SQVTM and ANQGSEA. The CDR3 DNA follows: TGCAGCGTTGAAGTAGGGCCGGTTGGAAACGAGCGGTACTTC. Protein product: CSVEVGPVGNERYF.

The V call is TRBV9, the J call TRBJ2-7; the D is unclear. The CDR3 runs 16 residues. V was shortened by 5 bases and J by 5 bases, with 23 bases between the two germline ends. The V gene's germline CDR1 is SGDLS and CDR2 YYNGEE. CDR3: CASSAIRTAPLHEQYF. The CDR3 nucleotides read TGTGCCAGCAGTGCAATCAGAACAGCGCCCTTGCACGAGCAGTACTTC.

This clonotype was seen more than once but under ten times. The chain carries TRBV12-3 or TRBV12-4 and TRBJ2-6; D may be TRBD2 (5 bases). This CDR3 comprises 17 residues. V lost 2 bases and J lost 0, with 11 bases in between. The CDR3 loop reads CASSLSGVNSGANVLTF. The CDR3 DNA follows: TGTGCCAGCAGTTTATCCGGGGTCAACTCTGGGGCCAACGTCCTGACTTTC.